One sample yielded the 5 T cell receptor beta chains listed below, sequenced in a study of early T cells in non-severe SARS-CoV-2 infection. From the 5' RACE reads, TCRdb called clonotypes with MiXCR, one entry per CDR3 protein. In the table there are around 26,000 distinct CDR3 sequences, roughly 4.1% of which are singletons. The specimen sequenced was whole blood. These receptors all come from an adult who was a healthcare worker with PCR-confirmed SARS-CoV-2 infection or an uninfected control (not recorded which).

This clonotype was observed a handful of times. The V and J genes are TRBV18 and TRBJ1-3; D ambiguous. Germline CDR1 and CDR2: KGHSH and LQKENI. The CDR3 spans 15 residues. V was cut by 2 bases and J by 2 bases, with 10 bases left in between. CDR3 nucleotide sequence: TGTGCCAGCTCACCAGGAGTCGATCCTGGAAACACCATATATTTT. This codes for CASSPGVDPGNTIYF.

A note on this clonotype: Since a much larger clone is just one base distant, this may be a read error. CDR3 amino acids: CASSLLPRNEQYF. Here the CDR3 DNA reads TGTGCCAGCAGTTTACTCCCCCGCAACGAGCAGTACTTC. The chain recombines TRBV27 with TRBJ2-7, with D unclear. Germline CDR1 is MNHEY and CDR2 is SMNVEV (reference sequence). The germline V and J ends were trimmed by 2 bases and 5 bases, with 10 bases remaining between them. The CDR3 has 13 residues.

The sample holds many counts of this clonotype. The chain couples TRBV18 to TRBJ2-7; the match to TRBD1 covers 10 bases. CDR1 and CDR2 (germline): KGHSH, LQKENI. The CDR3 sequence is 14 residues long. V shed 2 bases, J shed 3 bases, and the junction held 1 base outside the gene matches. The CDR3, as DNA: TGTGCCAGCTCACCAGGGACAGGGGACTACGAGCAGTACTTC. Translated, it gives CASSPGTGDYEQYF. Supplemented by reference TRBV18 and TRBJ2-7, the full variable domain reads NAGVMQNPRHLVRRRGQEARLRCSPMKGHSHVYWYRQLPEEGLKFMVYLQKENIIDESGMPKERFSAEFPKEGPSILRIQQVVRGDSAAYFCASSPGTGDYEQYFGPGTRLTVT.

In this sample, this clonotype turned up many times. The chain combines TRBV29-1 with TRBJ1-1, with D possibly being TRBD1 (5 bases). Germline-derived CDR1 and CDR2 are SQVTM and ANQGSEA. The length of the CDR3 is 13 residues. Between the trimmed V and J ends, which lost 6 bases and 2 bases, there was a span of 13 bases. CDR3 residues: CSVLPGPNTEAFF. The DNA of the CDR3 is TGCAGCGTCCTTCCGGGACCTAACACTGAAGCTTTCTTT.

This clonotype was seen repeatedly, ten times or more. The V and J genes are TRBV11-1 and TRBJ1-1, with D possibly matching TRBD1 (5 bases). V lost 7 bases and J lost 1, with 16 bases in between. This CDR3 spans 15 amino acids. CDR1 and CDR2 from the germline V gene are SGHAT and FQDESV (reference sequence). The CDR3 region is CASKRGRGENTEAFF. For the CDR3, the DNA is TGTGCCAGCAAAAGGGGTAGGGGCGAGAACACTGAAGCTTTCTTT. Using reference TRBV11-1 and TRBJ1-1 for the parts outside the CDR3, the full variable domain is EAEVAQSPRYKITEKSQAVAFWCDPISGHATLYWYRQILGQGPELLVQFQDESVVDDSQLPKDRFSAERLKGVDSTLKIQPAELGDSAMYLCASKRGRGENTEAFFGQGTRLTVV.